These T cell receptor beta chains were read from a single sample in a study of blood T cell repertoires in COVID-19. Sequencing was performed with immunoSEQ multiplex PCR; in TCRdb, only in-frame clones are kept and a portion is missing. The sample lists approximately 140,000 clones; 85% to 90% were seen once. Sequencing was carried out using peripheral blood. The receptor source for this set is a man over 45 with active or convalescent COVID-19. The CDR3 runs from the conserved cysteine through the conserved F or W. D genes are given only for firm matches. Size tells how often a clone was seen (once, few, many) or the class of an expanded clone, and some rows leave it out.

d_gene,j_gene,v_gene,abundance,CDR3aa,CDR3nt
TRBD2,TRBJ2-3,TRBV4-1,-,CASSPATTSGVAASGDTQYF,TGCGCCAGCAGCCCAGCCACTACTAGCGGGGTGGCCGCCTCCGGAGATACGCAGTATTTT
-,TRBJ2-4,TRBV7-8,-,CASSLGLVKNIQYF,TGTGCCAGCAGCTTAGGACTAGTTAAAAACATTCAGTACTTC
-,TRBJ2-1,TRBV5-8,-,CASSLASAFGSIHSYNEQFF,TGTGCCAGCAGCTTGGCTTCTGCGTTTGGGAGTATTCACTCCTACAATGAGCAGTTCTTC
TRBD2,TRBJ2-3,TRBV10-1,-,CASSESFPTSAIDTDTQYF,TGCGCCAGCAGTGAGTCGTTCCCGACTAGCGCTATAGACACAGATACGCAGTATTTT
-,TRBJ2-3,TRBV28,-,CASTEASEPDTQYF,TGTGCCAGCACGGAGGCTAGCGAACCAGATACGCAGTATTTT
TRBD1,TRBJ1-2,TRBV27,once,CASSIVTGTGPERGYTF,TGTGCCAGCAGTATAGTAACCGGGACAGGGCCGGAAAGGGGCTACACCTTC
-,TRBJ1-6,TRBV12-5,-,CASGLVLAGDNSPLHF,TGTGCTAGTGGTTTGGTACTCGCAGGCGATAATTCACCCCTCCACTTT
TRBD1,TRBJ2-7,TRBV30,-,CAWTRDRANYEQYF,TGTGCCTGGACCCGGGACAGGGCGAACTACGAGCAGTACTTC
TRBD1,TRBJ1-5,TRBV30,-,CAWSRTGPTNQPQHF,TGTGCCTGGAGCAGGACAGGTCCCACGAATCAGCCCCAGCATTTT
TRBD1,TRBJ1-1,TRBV27,-,CASSSNRGPEAFF,TGTGCCAGCAGTTCGAACAGGGGGCCTGAAGCTTTCTTT
-,TRBJ2-6,TRBV19,-,CASSPWASGANVLTF,TGTGCCAGTAGCCCATGGGCTTCGGGGGCCAACGTCCTGACTTTC
-,TRBJ1-1,TRBV9,-,CASSPGVTYLSEAFF,TGTGCCAGCAGCCCCGGGGTGACCTACCTGAGTGAAGCTTTCTTT
TRBD1,TRBJ2-7,TRBV11-2,-,CASSQDRIGYEQYF,TGTGCCAGCAGCCAGGACAGGATCGGCTACGAGCAGTACTTC
TRBD1,TRBJ1-1,TRBV29-1,-,CSVNRGMGTTLNTEAFF,TGCAGCGTTAACAGGGGCATGGGTACAACTTTGAACACTGAAGCTTTCTTT
TRBD1,TRBJ1-5,TRBV19,once,CASNSRTGDNQPQHF,TGTGCCAGTAACTCCAGGACAGGGGACAATCAGCCCCAGCATTTT
TRBD1,TRBJ1-5,TRBV10-3,once,CAISDSKGTAQGQPQHF,TGTGCCATCAGTGACTCCAAAGGGACAGCCCAAGGTCAGCCCCAGCATTTT
TRBD2,TRBJ2-1,TRBV13,once,CASSVGGRNEQFF,TGTGCCAGCAGCGTCGGCGGGAGGAATGAGCAGTTCTTC
TRBD2,TRBJ2-3,TRBV27,-,CASSLTSLGDTQYF,TGTGCCAGCAGTTTGACTAGCCTGGGAGATACGCAGTATTTT
-,TRBJ1-5,TRBV12-5,-,CASGPPGVVNQPQHF,TGTGCTAGTGGTCCCCCGGGGGTGGTGAATCAGCCCCAGCATTTT
TRBD2,TRBJ2-1,TRBV6-1,-,CASSEGSGGRGNEQFF,TGTGCCAGCAGTGAAGGCAGCGGGGGGAGGGGCAATGAGCAGTTCTTC
-,TRBJ1-4,TRBV25-1,-,CASSGPTGLGEKLFF,TGTGCCAGCAGTGGACCGACGGGGTTAGGAGAAAAACTGTTTTTT
TRBD1,TRBJ2-7,TRBV9,-,CASSVTGDSYEQYF,TGTGCCAGCAGCGTCACAGGGGACTCCTACGAGCAGTACTTC
-,TRBJ1-1,TRBV28,-,CASKFSEVNTEAFF,TGTGCCAGCAAATTTTCGGAGGTGAACACTGAAGCTTTCTTT
-,TRBJ1-1,TRBV18,once,CASSRVGDMNTEAFF,TGTGCCAGCTCACGAGTCGGGGACATGAACACTGAAGCTTTCTTT
TRBD2,TRBJ2-7,TRBV6-5,few,CASGETSGRSNEQYF,TGTGCCAGCGGAGAAACTAGCGGGAGATCGAACGAGCAGTACTTC
-,TRBJ1-2,TRBV5-4,-,CASSFWPGGYTF,TGTGCCAGCAGCTTTTGGCCCGGGGGCTACACCTTC
-,TRBJ2-7,TRBV11-2,-,CASSLPGYAYEQYF,TGTGCCAGCAGCTTACCAGGGTATGCCTACGAGCAGTACTTC
TRBD1,TRBJ2-2,TRBV3-1/TRBV3-2,-,CASRDRAGYTGELFF,TGTGCCAGCAGAGACAGGGCAGGATACACCGGGGAGCTGTTTTTT
-,TRBJ1-1,TRBV19,-,CASTLDRRAEAFF,TGTGCCAGTACCCTAGACCGGAGGGCTGAAGCTTTCTTT
TRBD1,TRBJ1-1,TRBV5-1,once,CASSPRTGGGTEAFF,TGCGCCAGCAGCCCTCGGACAGGGGGAGGCACTGAAGCTTTCTTT
-,TRBJ2-7,TRBV28,once,CASSSQGRTYEQYF,TGTGCCAGCAGTTCCCAGGGTAGGACCTACGAGCAGTACTTC
-,TRBJ1-1,TRBV20-1,few,CSASNRQGGVEAFF,TGCAGTGCTAGTAACCGGCAGGGCGGTGTAGAAGCTTTCTTT
TRBD2,TRBJ2-7,TRBV3-1/TRBV3-2,-,CASSQKKLAGGREQYF,TGTGCCAGCAGCCAGAAAAAACTAGCGGGGGGCCGCGAGCAGTACTTC
-,TRBJ2-7,TRBV19,-,CASSMGQGGSYEQYF,TGTGCCAGTAGTATGGGGCAGGGAGGCTCCTACGAGCAGTACTTC
-,TRBJ1-1,TRBV10-1,-,CASSESTQGNWDTEAFF,TGCGCCAGCAGTGAGTCGACTCAGGGGAATTGGGACACTGAAGCTTTCTTT
TRBD1,TRBJ2-3,TRBV28,-,CASSGRGPTDTQYF,TGTGCCAGCAGTGGCAGGGGGCCCACAGATACGCAGTATTTT
-,TRBJ2-5,TRBV11-2,-,CASSRTETQYF,TGTGCCAGCAGCCGGACTGAGACCCAGTACTTC
-,TRBJ1-4,TRBV28,-,CASSSRVAPRDEKLFF,TGTGCCAGCAGTTCGCGTGTGGCCCCGAGGGATGAAAAACTGTTTTTT
TRBD2,TRBJ2-7,TRBV27,-,CASSFTLPSGSRAYEQYF,TGTGCCAGCAGTTTTACTTTGCCTAGCGGGAGTCGCGCCTACGAGCAGTACTTC
-,TRBJ1-1,TRBV2,-,CASSRTRGATEAFF,TGTGCCAGCAGTAGGACGCGGGGGGCCACTGAAGCTTTCTTT
-,TRBJ2-3,TRBV11-3,-,CASSKGQNTQYF,TGTGCCAGCAGCAAGGGACAAAATACGCAGTATTTT
-,TRBJ2-6,TRBV5-4,-,CASSPPGDGANVLTF,TGTGCCAGCAGCCCTCCAGGGGACGGGGCCAACGTCCTGACTTTC
TRBD1,TRBJ2-1,TRBV11-2,-,CASSLDRGNEQFF,TGTGCCAGCAGCTTGGACAGGGGAAATGAGCAGTTCTTC
-,TRBJ2-5,TRBV12-5,-,CASALNSGQETQYF,TGTGCTAGTGCCCTCAATTCGGGACAAGAGACCCAGTACTTC
-,TRBJ1-4,TRBV6-6,-,CASSSPQKANEKLFF,TGTGCCAGCAGTTCACCACAGAAAGCAAATGAAAAACTGTTTTTT
TRBD2,TRBJ2-7,TRBV27,-,CASSAGLAGTYEQYF,TGTGCCAGCAGTGCAGGACTAGCGGGAACCTACGAGCAGTACTTC
-,TRBJ1-3,TRBV11-2,-,CASSSQQAPSRNTIYF,TGTGCCAGCAGCTCCCAACAGGCACCCTCTAGAAACACCATATATTTT
-,TRBJ2-2,TRBV5-6,-,CASSFFSVRDTGELFF,TGTGCCAGCAGCTTTTTTTCAGTGCGGGACACCGGGGAGCTGTTTTTT
TRBD1,TRBJ1-2,TRBV18,-,CASFSSSGDSINYGYTF,TGTGCCAGCTTCTCATCCTCCGGGGACAGCATTAACTATGGCTACACCTTC
-,TRBJ2-1,TRBV25-1,-,CASSLRVNYNEQFF,TGTGCCAGCAGTCTCAGGGTAAACTACAATGAGCAGTTCTTC
-,TRBJ2-7,TRBV11-2,-,CASSLAISLYEQYF,TGTGCCAGCAGCTTAGCTATATCCCTTTACGAGCAGTACTTC
TRBD1,TRBJ1-5,TRBV28,-,CASRKGAVQPQHF,TGTGCCAGCAGAAAGGGGGCAGTTCAGCCCCAGCATTTT
-,TRBJ2-5,TRBV29-1,-,CSVDRGAEETQYF,TGCAGCGTTGATCGGGGGGCGGAAGAGACCCAGTACTTC
TRBD1,TRBJ2-5,TRBV27,-,CASSIRQGWETQYF,TGTGCCAGCAGTATACGACAGGGATGGGAGACCCAGTACTTC
-,TRBJ1-2,TRBV5-8,-,CASSSRANYGYTF,TGTGCCAGCAGCTCGCGGGCTAACTATGGCTACACCTTC
TRBD2,TRBJ2-7,TRBV4-1,-,CASSHPGLAYEQYF,TGCGCCAGCAGCCATCCTGGACTAGCCTACGAGCAGTACTTC
-,TRBJ1-5,TRBV28,-,CASSLVSAGSGGNQPQHF,TGTGCCAGCAGTTTAGTCTCGGCAGGGTCGGGGGGCAATCAGCCCCAGCATTTT